This T cell receptor (beta chain) stems from a study of CD8+CD57+ T cells in acquired aplastic anemia (dated by TCRdb to 2016 to 2019). Study-level background: Extracted DNA from sorted CD4+ and CD8+ cells averaged about 2.9 ug, ranging from about 0.19 to 30 ug. A CD8+CD57+ expansion meant a frequency higher than the mean frequency seen in healthy subjects.

V is shortened by 3 bases, J by 11 bases, and the region joining them spans 7 bases. According to the germline V gene (reference sequence), CDR1 reads LNHDA and CDR2 reads SQIVND. From cysteine to phenylalanine, the CDR3 is 11 amino acids long. Just CDR3 DNA is preserved here, 33 bases in frame from base 1. The investigation overall reported the following: Between patients and healthy controls, no significant difference in CD8+ Simpson's diversity was found (P=0.060). Although roughly 29 CD8+ CDR3 sequences were shared by patients and controls, these sequences appeared highly expressed in patients and within the immunodominant clones of patients.

Expansion of CD8+CD57+ cells had been shown by flow cytometry in the patients chosen for sequencing. Severe acquired aplastic anemia was diagnosed in all patients according to International Study of Aplastic Anemia and Agranulocytosis and Camitta criteria. No patient had received any therapy when blood was sampled. TCR repertoires of sorted CD4+ and CD8+ blood T cells from severe aplastic anemia patients and healthy subjects were deep-sequenced in the study. In the USA, patient enrollment took place under clinicaltrials.gov protocols 00001620, 01623167, 00001397, 00071045, 00081523 and 00961064. Ficoll-Paque density gradient centrifugation was used to isolate peripheral blood mononuclear cells. Before DNA extraction, CD4+ and CD8+ T cells were sorted with FACS or magnetic beads. Concerning this clonotype itself: Its target antigen remains unknown. No per-base quality is available; no much larger clone lies one base away.

TCR beta VDJ combination and CDR3 sequence profiling used genomic DNA as the template. An Illumina HiSeq 2000 was the platform used for TCR repertoire sequencing. The study's processing was this. TRBV/TRBJ rearrangement plots, CDR3 size and DJ length profiles, and Simpson's diversity index were used to evaluate the repertoires. The immunodominant clone was defined as the most abundant DNA sequence in deep sequencing data. CDR3 amino acid sequences were checked for sharing across subjects and were also compared against the VDJdb database and published repertoires. Using fastp trimming at Q25 and MiXCR clonotype assembly, TCRdb reanalyzed the public sequencing data and kept in-frame beta chains. All rows with the same CDR3 protein become a single entry with the most common DNA and genes. These V and J calls rely on TCRdb rather than the paper's analysis. The sample contains more than 95,000 distinct CDR3 sequences, less than 50% of them found a single time. Clones ranked in the top ten supply more than 2.5% of the sample.

The chain was built from TRBV19 and TRBJ1-4, with the D gene too uncertain to name. Material: sorted CD4+, CD8+, or CD8+CD57+ T cells (not recorded which) from PBMCs. The origin of this receptor is a human donor with aplastic anemia. Read as DNA, the sequence is TGTGCCAGTAGTATCGGGAGGAAACTGTTTTTT. Its coded protein is CASSIGRKLFF.